This record concerns one TCR beta chain sequence. Its antigen remains unidentified. One end of the junction is discordant with germline, which a read error may explain. Germline values: CDR1 SSHAT, CDR2 FNYEAQ (reference sequence). There are 14 residues in the CDR3. Though probably carrying unrecorded immune exposures, donors were nominally healthy at sampling. With 60 Vbeta and 13 Jbeta primers, the PCR was carried out. Generated by immunoSEQ multiplex PCR, the TCRdb table keeps only in-frame clones and is missing some. The table records 100,000 to 150,000 clones, roughly 83% of them present only once. The data were taken from a study of cytomegalovirus exposure and HLA in healthy donors. Findings of the study overall: The study dropped some indistinguishable V segments, TRBV6-2 and TRBV6-3 among them.

Sequencing was done on a sample of PBMCs. This TCR derives from a man between 18 and 35 years old in good health and CMV-seronegative. The V gene is TRBV7-7, the J gene TRBJ2-7; possible D gene TRBD2, 5 bases. DNA for the CDR3: TGTGCTAGCAGCTTAAGACGGGACTCCTACGAGCAGTACTTC. Translating it yields CASSLRRDSYEQYF.